The T cell receptor (beta chain) described here comes from a study of vaccination effects on CD4 cells after COVID-19 (dated by TCRdb to between 2021 and 2024). With respect to the entire study: Participants received two doses of either the BNT162b2 or the mRNA-1273 mRNA SARS-CoV-2 vaccine. Pre-vaccine samples were drawn from a couple of convalescent patients 16 days and one week before the first dose, at 142 and 148 days after COVID-19 diagnosis. In both COVID-19 convalescent patients and infection-naive vaccine recipients, the study compared SARS-CoV-2 spike-specific CD4+ TCR repertoires from before mRNA vaccination with those from after it. A total of roughly 9 COVID-19 convalescent patients and several SARS-CoV-2-naive healthy vaccine recipients were included in the full study. Cultures from other donors in the study were sequenced using the Oncomine TCR Beta short-read assay on an Illumina iSeq 100. Overall study results and their limits: Limitations of the study were the small number of convalescent patients and the absence of early post-infection timepoints. Among convalescent patients, the spike-reactive repertoire after vaccination was made up mainly of new vaccine-induced clones that were largely distinct from the clones induced by infection. Both infection-induced and vaccine-induced clones contracted markedly at late post-vaccination timepoints, which is consistent with waning T cell responses.

To identify antigen-specific CD4+ T cell clonotypes by their expansion, the ViraFEST assay first stimulated PBMC with viral peptide pools and then applied TCR sequencing. After less than 13 days of culture, CD4+ T cells were isolated with the EasySep CD4+ T cell isolation kit. Convalescent patients had PCR-confirmed SARS-CoV-2 infection between March and December 2020, before Alpha, Beta and Delta variants emerged in the United States. About 2.1 million PBMC per well were cultured in IMDM with approximately 5% human AB serum, around 10 IU/ml IL-2 and gentamicin, plus 10 ug/ml peptides. On days 3 and 7, half of the culture medium was replaced with fresh IL-2-containing medium. Unless noted otherwise, every peptide stimulation condition was grown in triplicate wells. Using Ficoll-Paque Plus gradient centrifugation, PBMC were separated from whole blood and then either used fresh or cryopreserved at -140C. The QIAamp micro DNA kit was used to extract genomic DNA from the cultured CD4+ T cells.

The CDR3 spans 18 residues, from the cysteine through the phenylalanine. The CDR3 DNA has 54 bases and is translated from base 1. As encoded in the germline V gene, CDR1 is SNHLY while CDR2 is FYNNEI. Germline trimming amounts to 0 bases on V and 3 bases on J, with 11 as the count of junction bases outside the gene matches. On this clone itself: The clone's antigen remains unknown. One base away there is no much larger clone; base qualities are not given.

Library preparation used the immunoSEQ multiplex PCR assay. DNA from the cultured and isolated CD4+ T cells underwent TCR beta CDR3 sequencing. Turning to the authors' computational methods: Non-productive TCR sequences were discarded, and reads were trimmed to the CDR3 region, with only CDR3s of 7 or more amino acids retained. Antigen-specific clonotypes were identified using the MANAFEST web app by comparison of expansion in peptide wells against reference cultures. For clones to be considered positive, expansion at FDR<0.05 versus reference and all other wells, an odds ratio above 5, and a frequency above 0.1% in two replicate wells were required. Cross-reactive clonotypes were defined as significantly expanded in SARS-CoV-2 spike wells and in at least one common cold coronavirus spike condition. Levenshtein distance calculated with the stringdist R package was used to assess CDR3 similarity, and unrooted trees were constructed with ape in R 3.6.1. Sourced from immuneACCESS, this table was stored by TCRdb with only in-frame sequences that have V and J called. A share of the clones is absent; for the studies checked, an unresolved V gene accounts for under half, and the remainder has no known explanation. For V, J and clone size, that table is used; D and trimming come from the DNA. The table for this sample lists about 45,000 clones; approximately 81% of them were counted only once. Together, the top ten hold about 32% of the sample.

The receptor chain draws on TRBV2 and TRBJ2-1; 7 bases in the junction line up with TRBD2. The receptor comes from a human donor who had a prior SARS-CoV-2 infection. Sequenced here: CD4+ T cells from PBMCs cultured with a peptide pool, sampled before COVID-19 vaccination. For the CDR3, the sequence is CASSEALFGGRFYNEQFF. The sequenced DNA is TGTGCCAGCAGTGAAGCGCTTTTCGGGGGGAGGTTCTACAATGAGCAGTTCTTC.